This T cell receptor beta chain was found in a study of blood T cell repertoires in COVID-19. Study as a whole: Whether acute or convalescent, the COVID-19 samples came from the United States, Italy and Spain. PBMCs, B-cell-depleted T cells, or T cells provided the cDNA or gDNA that made up the material.

V was clipped by 6 bases and J by 2 bases, with 17 bases between them. CDR1 and CDR2 (germline): MNHEY, SVGAGI. The CDR3 sequence is 15 residues long. In the original processing: How many nucleated cells were present was estimated from reference gene primer amplification. TCRdb's table, derived via immunoSEQ multiplex PCR, lists solely in-frame clones and lacks some. From that table come the V and J calls and clone size; the DNA was used to work out D and trimming. The data hold 150,000 to 200,000 clones, with 92% observed a single time. The V call is TRBV6-5, the J call TRBJ2-7, with D perhaps matching TRBD1 (5 bases). The source is a man under 40 with COVID-19, enrolled during active disease. The sample comprised peripheral blood. The CDR3 is CASRYSQGGTYEQYF. In DNA form, the CDR3 reads TGTGCCAGCAGATATTCCCAGGGTGGTACCTACGAGCAGTACTTC.